What follows are 32 T cell receptor beta chains derived from one specimen sequenced in a study of T cells after yellow fever vaccination (dated by TCRdb to the late 2010s). The meaning of the sample's treatment or condition label: live attenuated yellow fever vaccine strain. The receptor library was made with 5' RACE. The run used an Illumina NovaSeq 6000. The raw public data were reprocessed by TCRdb itself: fastp quality trimming at Q25, MiXCR clonotype calling, in-frame beta chains only. For every CDR3 protein sequence, its rows merge into one entry that carries the most common genes and DNA. In all, the sample holds about 300,000 distinct CDR3 sequences, and under 9% of those were seen once. The ten largest clones represent around 3.5% of the sample. The specimen comprised CD4+ T cells sorted from PBMCs, sampled 5 days after the yellow fever booster vaccination. Source of these receptors: a young man who received the YFV17D yellow fever vaccine.

The gene calls are TRBV12-3 or TRBV12-4 and TRBJ2-3, with a weak D call TRBD2 (7 bases). The CDR3 spans 15 residues. V lost 4 bases and J lost 3, with 14 bases in between. Here the CDR3 DNA reads TGTGCCAGCAGTTCTACGGGGGGCGTGACAGATACGCAGTATTTT. It specifies CASSSTGGVTDTQYF.

This chain connects TRBV7-6 to TRBJ1-6, with 7 nucleotides matching TRBD1. V lost 5 bases, J lost 8 bases, and 9 bases stayed unmatched. The CDR3 runs 15 residues. Germline loops: CDR1 SGHVS, CDR2 FNYEAQ. Here the CDR3 DNA reads TGTGCCAGCAGCGCGGGACCAGGGGGGGATTCACCCCTCCACTTT. This translates into CASSAGPGGDSPLHF.

V gene TRBV24-1 combines with J gene TRBJ2-5, with D perhaps being TRBD1 or TRBD2 (5 bases each). V lost 3 bases and J 2 bases, leaving 15 bases between the germline ends. Germline V gene lookup returns CDR1 KGHDR and CDR2 SFDVKD. The CDR3 totals 16 residues. DNA for the CDR3: TGTGCCACCAGTGATAGGACAAGAGGGGCTCAAGAGACCCAGTACTTC. Protein product: CATSDRTRGAQETQYF.

The rearrangement joins TRBV7-2 to TRBJ1-5; 10 positions match TRBD1. With 2 bases clipped from V and 2 bases from J, the junction kept 3 bases outside the gene matches. The length of the CDR3 is 16 residues. In germline, CDR1 is SGHTA, CDR2 FQGNSA. The CDR3 DNA sequence: TGTGCCAGCAGCTTATGGACAGGGGGTGGCAATCAGCCCCAGCATTTT. This translates into CASSLWTGGGNQPQHF.

CDR3 loop: CASSQGTGPSPLHF. The CDR3 DNA reads TGTGCCAGCAGCCAGGGGACCGGTCCTTCACCCCTCCACTTT. The gene calls are TRBV6-5 and TRBJ1-6; D may be TRBD1 (6 bases). The V and J ends lost 6 bases and 9 bases respectively, with 15 bases between them. CDR3 length equals 14 residues. Germline V gene data show CDR1 as MNHEY and CDR2 as SVGAGI.

This clonotype was observed a handful of times. This chain connects TRBV3-1 to TRBJ2-5; D may be TRBD2 (5 bases). This CDR3 region has 17 residues. The V end was cut by 2 bases, the J end by 0 bases, with 16 bases between. Germline loops: CDR1 LGHDT, CDR2 YNNKEL (reference sequence). The CDR3 DNA is TGTGCCAGCAGCCAAATGATAGGTGGGAGCCACCAAGAGACCCAGTACTTC. Translating gives CASSQMIGGSHQETQYF.

CDR3 sequence reads: CATSPTANYGYTF. CDR3 DNA: TGTGCCACCAGTCCGACAGCTAACTATGGCTACACCTTC. The chain is built from TRBV24-1 and TRBJ1-2; a weak D match, TRBD1 (5 bases). Trimming shortened V by 6 bases and J by 0 bases, and 7 bases separated the two germline ends. The CDR3 runs to 13 residues. From germline, CDR1 is KGHDR and CDR2 SFDVKD.

This clonotype has only a few counts. CDR3 sequence (DNA): TGCGCCAGCAGCTTGGAAGGACCCCAGTTCTTC. The encoded protein is CASSLEGPQFF. V and J are TRBV5-1 and TRBJ2-1, with no clear D. The germline CDR1 and CDR2 sequences are SGHRS and YFSETQ. The CDR3 extends over 11 amino acids. V gave up 0 bases and J gave up 13 bases, with 8 bases separating them.

This chain connects TRBV10-3 to TRBJ2-3; no clear D gene. The CDR3 sequence is 12 residues long. V lost 3 bases, J lost 8 bases, and 9 bases lay in between. Germline CDR1 and CDR2: ENHRY and SYGVKD. CDR3 sequence: CAISESMVTQYF. The DNA of the CDR3 is TGTGCCATCAGTGAATCGATGGTTACGCAGTATTTT.

This clonotype was counted only a few times. The genes are TRBV4-1 and TRBJ1-5; D perhaps matches TRBD1 (6 bases). Germline assignment: CDR1 MGHRA and CDR2 YSYEKL. Trimming left V 0 bases short and J 5 bases short, with 14 bases between. This CDR3 has 16 amino acids. Written as DNA, the CDR3 is TGCGCCAGCAGCCAAGAAGGAACGGGGGCCTATCAGCCCCAGCATTTT. This sequence encodes CASSQEGTGAYQPQHF.

The CDR3 DNA is TGTGCCAGCTCTGGGACGGGGGGGCCTGAGACCCAGTACTTC. Amino acid sequence: CASSGTGGPETQYF. The chain couples TRBV5-5 to TRBJ2-5, with 8 positions matching TRBD2. With V trimmed by 7 bases and J by 5 bases, 10 bases remained unmatched. Looked up from germline, CDR1 is SGHKS and CDR2 is YYEKEE (reference sequence). The CDR3 is made up of 14 amino acids.

This clonotype was seen at least ten times. The V gene is TRBV7-9, the J gene TRBJ2-7; D is perhaps TRBD1 (7 bases). This CDR3 is 14 amino acids long. The germline V gene encodes CDR1 SEHNR and CDR2 FQNEAQ (reference sequence). V lost 5 bases and J 0 bases, leaving 11 bases between the germline ends. CDR3 sequence reads: CASSQGGYSYEQYF. The CDR3 coding sequence is TGTGCCAGCAGCCAGGGGGGCTACTCCTACGAGCAGTACTTC.

The chain has TRBV27 and TRBJ1-4; D is ambiguous. The CDR3 is 15 amino acids. Trimming shortened V by 5 bases and J by 0 bases, and 10 bases separated the two germline ends. Germline loops: CDR1 MNHEY, CDR2 SMNVEV (reference sequence). The CDR3 DNA reads TGTGCCAGCAGTATTACGGGAGCAACTAATGAAAAACTGTTTTTT. This gives the protein CASSITGATNEKLFF.

The sample holds a few counts of this clonotype. The gene calls are TRBV6-5 and TRBJ1-5; perhaps TRBD1 as D (5 bases). The CDR3 runs 15 residues. CDR1 and CDR2 from the germline V gene are MNHEY and SVGAGI. The V gene lost 0 bases and the J gene lost 5 bases, with 11 bases spanning the gap. The CDR3 nucleotides read TGTGCCAGCAGTTACTCGATAGGGGTCGATCAGCCCCAGCATTTT. This codes for CASSYSIGVDQPQHF.

The chain employs TRBV4-2 and TRBJ2-5, with D hard to call. The germline gives CDR1 LGHNA, CDR2 YNFKEQ. V gave up 0 bases and J gave up 13 bases, with 15 bases separating them. The CDR3 runs to 13 residues. The CDR3 nucleotides read TGTGCCAGCAGCCAAGATCGGGTGGCAGGAGTGTACTTC. Translation: CASSQDRVAGVYF.

A few counts support this clonotype. V gene TRBV19 combines with J gene TRBJ2-5; no clear D gene. V was shortened by 3 bases and J by 4 bases, with 12 bases between the two germline ends. The germline CDR1 and CDR2 sequences are LNHDA and SQIVND (reference sequence). This CDR3 is 14 amino acids long. CDR3 sequence reads: CASSIARTPETQYF. The CDR3 region has the DNA TGTGCCAGTAGTATCGCACGGACGCCAGAGACCCAGTACTTC.

This clonotype has a handful of counts. V and J are TRBV6-2 or TRBV6-3 and TRBJ2-3; the match to TRBD1 covers 9 bases. The germline V gene has CDR1 MNHEY and CDR2 SVGEGT. Trimming at V came to 6 bases and at J to 8 bases, leaving 12 bases not matched to a gene. The CDR3 contains 15 residues. CDR3 protein: CASSTRDRVRGTQYF. Here the CDR3 DNA reads TGTGCCAGCAGCACCCGGGACAGGGTTAGGGGTACGCAGTATTTT.

There are a few counts of this clonotype. The V call is TRBV10-2, the J call TRBJ2-7, with a weak D call TRBD1 (6 bases). V shed 7 bases and J shed 4 bases, with 14 bases lying between them. CDR1 WSHSY and CDR2 SAAADI come from the germline V gene. The CDR3 covers 13 residues. The CDR3 region has the DNA TGCGCCAGCAACAGGGACCCCGTGTACGAGCAGTACTTC. As protein: CASNRDPVYEQYF.

The chain couples TRBV19 to TRBJ1-1, with D hard to call. Trimming left V 8 bases short and J 0 bases short, with 10 bases between. This CDR3 spans 13 amino acids. Germline CDR1 is LNHDA and CDR2 is SQIVND (reference sequence). CDR3 region: CASAEMLNTEAFF. The CDR3 DNA reads as TGTGCCAGTGCCGAGATGCTGAACACTGAAGCTTTCTTT.

This clonotype was recorded a few times. The chain employs TRBV5-4 and TRBJ2-5; TRBD2 matches 12 bases. Trimming removed 0 bases from V and 4 bases from J; junction bases left unmatched: 4. This CDR3 region has 16 residues. The germline gives CDR1 SGHNT, CDR2 YYREEE (reference sequence). The CDR3 DNA reads as TGTGCCAGCAGCTTGGCTAGCGGGGGGGTCCGAGAGACCCAGTACTTC. Translated, it gives CASSLASGGVRETQYF.

The chain combines TRBV6-2 or TRBV6-3 with TRBJ2-1, with no clear D. Germline V CDR1 and CDR2: MNHEY, SVGEGT. The CDR3 contains 13 residues. Trimming removed 5 bases from V and 10 bases from J, with 15 bases in between. CDR3 sequence: CASSLTGHLEQFF. CDR3 nucleotide sequence: TGTGCCAGCAGTCTGACCGGGCACCTCGAGCAGTTCTTC.

This clonotype appeared a few times. This chain joins TRBV6-2 or TRBV6-3 and TRBJ2-5; D is undetermined. Trimming cost V 6 bases and J 1 base, with 9 bases left between them. This CDR3 has 13 residues. Germline CDR1 MNHEY, CDR2 SVGEGT. CDR3 DNA sequence: TGTGCCAGCAGCCCGTGGACCCAAGAGACCCAGTACTTC. Translation: CASSPWTQETQYF.

The table lists this clonotype with many counts. The CDR3 here is CASSPDRGRTDTQYF. CDR3 nucleotide sequence: TGTGCCAGCAGTCCAGACAGGGGGCGCACAGATACGCAGTATTTT. The J gene is TRBJ2-3, the V gene TRBV12-3 or TRBV12-4; 10 bases align to TRBD1. Germline trimming cut 5 bases from V and 1 base from J; bases unmatched to any gene: 3. The CDR3 length is 15 residues.

This clonotype was picked up many times. The rearrangement uses TRBV18 and TRBJ1-1; TRBD1 matches at 9 bases. J lost 1 base, V lost 3 bases, and 3 bases had no gene match. Germline CDR1 and CDR2: KGHSH and LQKENI. CDR3 size: 15 residues. The CDR3 here is CASSPQTGGNTEAFF. The CDR3 DNA is TGTGCCAGCTCACCCCAGACAGGGGGGAACACTGAAGCTTTCTTT.

The rearrangement uses TRBV28 and TRBJ1-5, with TRBD1 identical over 7 bases. Germline CDR1 reads MDHEN; CDR2 reads SYDVKM. The J segment lost 4 bases and the V segment lost 5 bases, leaving 8 bases of the junction unmatched. This CDR3 comprises 15 residues. The CDR3 DNA follows: TGTGCCAGCAGTATTGCGGGACAGTTAAATCAGCCCCAGCATTTT. It is translated as CASSIAGQLNQPQHF.

This clonotype has a handful of counts. The chain couples TRBV29-1 to TRBJ2-5; possible D gene TRBD2, 6 bases. Trimming pared 4 bases from V and 3 bases from J, leaving 9 bases between. Germline V gene data show CDR1 as SQVTM and CDR2 as ANQGSEA. The length of the CDR3 is 12 residues. The CDR3, as DNA: TGCAGCGTTGGATGGAGGGAAGAGACCCAGTACTTC. Residues: CSVGWREETQYF.

The rearrangement links TRBV5-1 to TRBJ1-4; D unresolved. The CDR3 is made up of 13 amino acids. The V end lost 0 bases, the J end lost 7 bases, and 7 bases lay between the germline ends. CDR1 is SGHRS, CDR2 YFSETQ, per germline. In nucleotides, the CDR3 is TGCGCCAGCAGCTTGGAGTACGGTGAAAAACTGTTTTTT. Its translation is CASSLEYGEKLFF.

This clonotype showed up many times. This chain links TRBV6-2 or TRBV6-3 with TRBJ2-1; maybe TRBD2 (7 bases). Trimming cost V 0 bases and J 8 bases, with 14 bases left between them. The CDR3 spans 15 residues. The germline gives CDR1 MNHEY, CDR2 SVGEGT. The CDR3 region is CASSYSGGGLYEQFF. In DNA, the CDR3 is TGTGCCAGCAGTTACTCGGGGGGGGGCCTGTATGAGCAGTTCTTC.

In this sample, this clonotype turned up a few times. The chain joins TRBV6-2 or TRBV6-3 to TRBJ2-5; perhaps TRBD2 as D (5 bases). Trimming removed 7 bases at V and 6 bases at J, with 9 bases between. This CDR3 is built from 11 residues. CDR1 MNHEY and CDR2 SVGEGT come from the germline V gene. For the CDR3, the DNA is TGTGCCAGCACCCACGGGAAGACCCAGTACTTC. Its protein is CASTHGKTQYF.

This clonotype was detected a few times. The V and J genes are TRBV20-1 and TRBJ1-4; TRBD1 matches 7 bases. This CDR3 contains 12 residues. CDR1 and CDR2 (germline): DFQATT, SNEGSKA (reference sequence). The ends lost 7 bases at V and 6 bases at J; junction bases unmatched: 5. The CDR3 loop reads CSGAQGYEKLFF. The CDR3 DNA reads TGCAGTGGCGCACAGGGGTATGAAAAACTGTTTTTT.

The chain recombines TRBV6-2 or TRBV6-3 with TRBJ1-5; D is ambiguous. V lost 5 bases and J 6 bases, leaving 8 bases between the germline ends. This CDR3 is built from 12 residues. Germline V gives CDR1 MNHEY, CDR2 SVGEGT. CDR3 amino acids: CASSGLFQPQHF. In DNA, the CDR3 is TGTGCCAGCAGTGGGTTGTTTCAGCCCCAGCATTTT.

V gene TRBV7-9 combines with J gene TRBJ2-7; possibly TRBD1 for D (6 bases). V lost 3 bases and J 3 bases, leaving 9 bases between the germline ends. The CDR3 is 13 amino acids. The germline V gene has CDR1 SEHNR and CDR2 FQNEAQ (reference sequence). The CDR3 region has the DNA TGTGCCAGCAGCTTCAGGGGTGGCTACGAGCAGTACTTC. Residues: CASSFRGGYEQYF.